The 28 T cell receptor beta chains presented below share a single source sample, sequenced in a study of response to subunit inactivated influenza vaccine. TCRdb re-called the RT-PCR reads through MiXCR, storing one row per CDR3 protein. The sample contains 450,000 to 500,000 distinct CDR3 sequences, 9.5% to 13% of which appear only once. Sequencing used PBMCs from blood, obtained around seven weeks after vaccination. The receptor source for this set is a man aged 50 to 60 who received an inactivated influenza vaccine.

This sequence joins TRBV28 and TRBJ2-7; TRBD1 matches 7 bases. V gave up 6 bases and J gave up 0 bases; unmatched junction bases: 8. Germline CDR1 MDHEN, CDR2 SYDVKM. The CDR3 loop spans 15 amino acids. CDR3 region: CASRQDRASSYEQYF. CDR3 in DNA: TGTGCCAGCAGGCAAGACAGGGCGAGCTCCTACGAGCAGTACTTC.

This clonotype was recorded a few times. The V and J genes are TRBV12-3 or TRBV12-4 and TRBJ1-4, with unresolved D. Between the trimmed V and J ends, which lost 6 bases and 10 bases, there was a span of 18 bases. This CDR3 has 14 amino acids. CDR3 bases: TGTGCCAGCAGGCCCCGTCGGGGTAGTGGAAAACTGTTTTTT. Amino acids: CASRPRRGSGKLFF.

The chain uses TRBV20-1 and TRBJ2-1, with a weak D call TRBD2 (7 bases). CDR3 length: 15 residues. The germline V and J ends were trimmed by 6 bases and 6 bases, with 21 bases remaining between them. Germline V CDR1 and CDR2: DFQATT, SNEGSKA (reference sequence). The CDR3, as DNA: TGCAGTGCCACTATGGTCGGGGGGCCCCGCAATGAGCAGTTCTTC. This sequence encodes CSATMVGGPRNEQFF.

The V and J genes are TRBV5-1 and TRBJ2-5; 8 bases align to TRBD1. Germline values: CDR1 SGHRS, CDR2 YFSETQ. This CDR3 spans 15 amino acids. J gave up 5 bases and V 5 bases, and 11 bases lay outside the gene matches. The CDR3 loop reads CASRPMTGDRETQYF. The CDR3 region has the DNA TGCGCCAGCAGGCCGATGACAGGGGATCGGGAGACCCAGTACTTC.

The gene calls are TRBV5-1 and TRBJ1-1; D perhaps matches TRBD1 (5 bases). Germline loops: CDR1 SGHRS, CDR2 YFSETQ. This CDR3 comprises 14 residues. Trimming shortened V by 2 bases and J by 8 bases, and 16 bases separated the two germline ends. CDR3 bases: TGCGCCAGCAGCTTTCAGGGCTCTTGGAGCGAAGCTTTCTTT. Protein product: CASSFQGSWSEAFF.

This clonotype was seen many times. The chain recombines TRBV12-3 or TRBV12-4 with TRBJ2-5; TRBD2 might be the D (7 bases). V was trimmed by 5 bases and J by 1 base, leaving 14 bases between them. This CDR3 has 15 amino acids. This CDR3 reads CASSPFGGPQETQYF. The CDR3 DNA reads as TGTGCCAGCAGTCCTTTCGGGGGGCCCCAAGAGACCCAGTACTTC.

This clonotype has more than one count but fewer than ten. Here the CDR3 DNA reads TGTGCCAGCAGCACTGGGACGGATCCTAACTATGGCTACACCTTC. It yields the protein CASSTGTDPNYGYTF. The chain combines TRBV7-9 with TRBJ1-2, with D perhaps TRBD1 (5 bases). Trimming took 5 bases from V and 0 from J, leaving 13 bases between them. The CDR3 covers 15 residues. CDR1 and CDR2 from the germline V gene are SEHNR and FQNEAQ (reference sequence).

The CDR3 coding sequence is TGTGCCAGCAGTTATACAGGGAATGTCTATGGCTACACCTTC. This encodes CASSYTGNVYGYTF. The V gene is TRBV6-5, the J gene TRBJ1-2; possible D gene TRBD1, 6 bases. V shed 3 bases and J shed 4 bases, with 12 bases lying between them. The CDR3 consists of 14 residues. Germline CDR1 MNHEY, CDR2 SVGAGI.

The table lists this clonotype with many counts. V and J are TRBV4-1 and TRBJ1-1, with D uncertain. Trimming shortened V by 0 bases and J by 5 bases, and 13 bases separated the two germline ends. The germline CDR1 and CDR2 sequences are MGHRA and YSYEKL. The length of the CDR3 is 15 residues. As DNA, the CDR3 is TGCGCCAGCAGCCAAGATAGTGGTTGGAGGACTGAAGCTTTCTTT. This gives the protein CASSQDSGWRTEAFF.

This clonotype showed up just a few times. This chain joins TRBV5-1 and TRBJ2-1; possible D gene TRBD2, 6 bases. Deletions cut 0 bases from V and 2 bases from J, with 12 bases between. This CDR3 spans 16 amino acids. Germline assignment: CDR1 SGHRS and CDR2 YFSETQ. As DNA, the CDR3 is TGCGCCAGCAGCTTGGGTGGGGGGAGCGCCTACAATGAGCAGTTCTTC. Its protein product is CASSLGGGSAYNEQFF.

This clonotype has at least ten counts. This rearrangement joins TRBV20-1 to TRBJ2-3, with 10 bases aligning to TRBD2. Losses at the gene ends were 4 bases for V and 3 bases for J; bases not matched to a gene: 4. CDR3 length: 14 amino acids. Per germline, CDR1 DFQATT and CDR2 SNEGSKA (reference sequence). This CDR3 reads CSAKIAGGTDTQYF. The CDR3 DNA reads TGCAGTGCTAAAATAGCGGGAGGTACAGATACGCAGTATTTT.

This clonotype appeared a few times. The chain uses TRBV20-1 and TRBJ2-5; the D gene could be TRBD1 or TRBD2 (5 bases each). CDR1 DFQATT and CDR2 SNEGSKA come from the germline V gene (reference sequence). V was clipped by 3 bases and J by 0 bases, with 11 bases between them. The CDR3 has 14 residues. CDR3 nucleotide sequence: TGCAGTGCTAGTATTGGGGGAAACCAAGAGACCCAGTACTTC. Encoded protein: CSASIGGNQETQYF.

This clonotype was seen only a few times. CDR3 DNA sequence: TGTGCCAGCAGCCAGAAAGCTAGCATCACTGAGCAGTTCTTC. The encoded protein is CASSQKASITEQFF. The chain joins TRBV14 to TRBJ2-1; a possible D gene is TRBD2 (5 bases). Germline V gene data show CDR1 as SGHDN and CDR2 as FVKESK. The CDR3 is 14 residues long. V lost 3 bases to trimming and J lost 9 bases, with 15 bases between them.

This clonotype was detected a few times. The chain has TRBV20-1 and TRBJ2-3; TRBD2 matches 11 bases. Per the germline V gene, CDR1 is DFQATT and CDR2 is SNEGSKA (reference sequence). CDR3 length: 14 amino acids. The junction had 3 bases not matched to a gene; V was cut back by 5 bases and J by 2 bases. The CDR3 here is CSARSGRATDTQYF. As DNA, the CDR3 is TGCAGTGCTCGTAGCGGGAGGGCCACAGATACGCAGTATTTT.

CDR3 region: CSALGSRGTYEQYF. The DNA for the CDR3 is TGCAGTGCTCTAGGGTCAAGAGGCACCTACGAGCAGTACTTC. This chain uses TRBV20-1 with TRBJ2-7; D is uncertain. Germline V CDR1 and CDR2: DFQATT, SNEGSKA (reference sequence). The V end was cut by 5 bases, the J end by 2 bases, with 16 bases between. This CDR3 has 14 amino acids.

This clonotype has more than one count but fewer than ten. The rearrangement joins TRBV7-9 to TRBJ1-3; the D is unclear. Trimming shortened V by 3 bases and J by 0 bases, and 6 bases separated the two germline ends. The CDR3 length is 14 residues. CDR1 SEHNR and CDR2 FQNEAQ come from the germline V gene (reference sequence). The CDR3 loop reads CASSFPSSGNTIYF. In DNA, the CDR3 is TGTGCCAGCAGCTTTCCGAGCTCTGGAAACACCATATATTTT.

This clonotype was seen many times. The chain couples TRBV20-1 to TRBJ2-1; D is ambiguous. This CDR3 is 15 amino acids long. The germline CDR1 and CDR2 sequences are DFQATT and SNEGSKA (reference sequence). V was trimmed by 3 bases and J by 0 bases, leaving 12 bases between them. CDR3 sequence (DNA): TGCAGTGCTAGTCTGAGCGCGAGCTCCTACAATGAGCAGTTCTTC. Translating gives CSASLSASSYNEQFF.

Note on this clonotype: A much bigger clone sits one base away, suggesting this may be a read error. The V call is TRBV20-1, the J call TRBJ2-3; TRBD1 is a possible D gene (6 bases). Looked up from germline, CDR1 is DFQATT and CDR2 is SNEGSKA (reference sequence). CDR3 size: 11 residues. CDR3 DNA: TGCAGTGCCACCAGGACAGATATGCAGTATTTT. It encodes CSATRTDMQYF.

This clonotype was counted only a few times. The chain employs TRBV12-3 or TRBV12-4 and TRBJ1-1; D not certain. Trimming pared 2 bases from V and 0 bases from J, leaving 10 bases between. The CDR3 is 15 amino acids. The CDR3 region has the DNA TGTGCCAGCAGTTTAAGCTGGCGGTTGAACACTGAAGCTTTCTTT. Protein: CASSLSWRLNTEAFF.

This clonotype was seen ten or more times. The rearrangement links TRBV24-1 to TRBJ2-1; 9 nucleotides match TRBD2. Germline V gene lookup returns CDR1 KGHDR and CDR2 SFDVKD. V was pared by 1 base and J by 2 bases, with 2 bases of the junction left unmatched. The CDR3 spans 16 residues. The chain's CDR3 is CATSDFGGGAYNEQFF. CDR3 DNA sequence: TGTGCCACCAGTGATTTCGGCGGGGGGGCCTACAATGAGCAGTTCTTC.

This clonotype was seen only a few times. This sequence joins TRBV4-2 and TRBJ2-4, with 9 bases that match TRBD1. The CDR3 length is 14 residues. V shed 3 bases, J shed 5 bases, and the junction held 2 bases outside the gene matches. Germline values: CDR1 LGHNA, CDR2 YNFKEQ. The CDR3, as DNA: TGTGCCAGCAGCCAGGACAGGGGCGAAAACATTCAGTACTTC. Its translation is CASSQDRGENIQYF.

Ten or more counts support this clonotype. The chain joins TRBV12-3 or TRBV12-4 to TRBJ2-7, with a tentative D call TRBD1 (6 bases). The CDR3 contains 16 residues. Trimming pared 5 bases from V and 4 bases from J, leaving 21 bases between. This chain's CDR3 is CASSTSGTQNNYEQYF. The DNA for the CDR3 is TGTGCCAGCAGTACATCCGGGACACAGAACAATTACGAGCAGTACTTC.

The gene calls are TRBV28 and TRBJ1-5; D not certain. V was clipped by 7 bases and J by 5 bases, with 18 bases between them. Germline CDR1 MDHEN, CDR2 SYDVKM. CDR3 length: 15 amino acids. Here the CDR3 DNA reads TGTGCCAGCACCTCTGGGTCCATCGGCTATCAGCCCCAGCATTTT. Protein product: CASTSGSIGYQPQHF.

The rearrangement uses TRBV2 and TRBJ2-3; TRBD2 agrees at 7 bases. CDR3 length: 15 amino acids. Per the germline V gene, CDR1 is SNHLY and CDR2 is FYNNEI. With 6 bases clipped from V and 8 bases from J, the junction kept 14 bases outside the gene matches. CDR3 loop: CASRPGRSSGGTQYF. The CDR3 DNA follows: TGTGCCAGCAGACCGGGACGCAGCTCGGGGGGTACGCAGTATTTT.

This clonotype was counted a few times. The chain is built from TRBV10-3 and TRBJ2-5; unclear D gene. The germline CDR1 and CDR2 sequences are ENHRY and SYGVKD. The CDR3 consists of 17 residues. The V end lost 6 bases, the J end lost 5 bases, and 25 bases lay between the germline ends. CDR3 sequence: CAISTSATDAARETQYF. The CDR3 bases are TGTGCCATCAGCACCTCGGCGACGGACGCTGCTCGGGAGACCCAGTACTTC.

This clonotype has more than one count but fewer than ten. The rearrangement joins TRBV12-3 or TRBV12-4 to TRBJ1-1; D is perhaps TRBD1 (5 bases). V was trimmed by 3 bases and J by 3 bases, leaving 11 bases between them. This CDR3 region has 14 residues. CDR3 amino acids: CASSLEGFHTEAFF. CDR3 in DNA: TGTGCCAGCAGTTTGGAGGGGTTTCACACTGAAGCTTTCTTT.

This clonotype has a count of ten or more. V usage is TRBV24-1 and J usage is TRBJ2-5; weak D call: TRBD1 (6 bases). The CDR3 is 16 amino acids. Trimming shortened V by 2 bases and J by 5 bases, and 17 bases separated the two germline ends. Germline V gives CDR1 KGHDR, CDR2 SFDVKD. The CDR3 is CATSDSSYRAGETQYF. The CDR3 nucleotides are TGTGCCACCAGTGATTCCAGTTACAGGGCAGGGGAGACCCAGTACTTC.

The genes are TRBV7-2 and TRBJ2-1; D is possibly TRBD1 (6 bases). Trimming removed 0 bases from V and 8 bases from J, with 17 bases in between. Germline V lookup: CDR1 SGHTA, CDR2 FQGNSA. This CDR3 region has 16 residues. The CDR3 coding sequence is TGTGCCAGCAGCTTAGCGTTAGCGACAGGTTTGTATGAGCAGTTCTTC. Translated, it gives CASSLALATGLYEQFF.